The rows below give T cell receptor beta chains drawn from one sample of a study of cytomegalovirus exposure and HLA in healthy donors. Measured with immunoSEQ multiplex PCR; TCRdb has only the in-frame clones, and not every one. The sample lists approximately 110,000 clones, 83% seen once, with 5.5% to 7% in the top ten. What was sequenced was PBMCs. These receptors were taken from a man aged 18 to 35 in good health and CMV-seronegative. CDR3s include the opening cysteine and the closing phenylalanine or tryptophan. Fields, in order: clone size, J gene, V gene, D gene, CDR3 DNA, CDR3 protein. A D gene is named only where the DNA matches it firmly. Some rows mark clone size as missing; the rest say once, few, many or name a class of expanded clone.

>-|TRBJ1-6|TRBV5-1|-
TGCGCCAGCAGCTACATGGACAGAAATTCACCCCTCCACTTT
CASSYMDRNSPLHF
>-|TRBJ2-7|TRBV4-1|-
TGCGCCAGCAGCCAAAGCATCGCCTACGAGCAGTACTTC
CASSQSIAYEQYF
>-|TRBJ2-7|TRBV2|TRBD2
TGTGCCATCCTGGCCTTAAACATGACTAGCGGGATTATCTCCTACGAGCAGTACTTC
CAILALNMTSGIISYEQYF
>-|TRBJ2-5|TRBV5-1|TRBD2
TGCGCCAGCAGCTTTGGTTCTCCGGGAGGAGAGACCCAGTACTTC
CASSFGSPGGETQYF
>-|TRBJ2-1|TRBV11-3|TRBD2
TGTGCCAGCAGCTTAGGACTAGCGGGGGGTGCTTACAATGAGCAGTTCTTC
CASSLGLAGGAYNEQFF
>many|TRBJ2-1|TRBV7-9|TRBD1
TGTGCCAGCAGCACCGCCGGGACAGGGCAGTTCTTC
CASSTAGTGQFF
>-|TRBJ2-1|TRBV29-1|-
TGCAGCGTCGACTCTTGGGTCAGCTCCTACAATGAGCAGTTCTTC
CSVDSWVSSYNEQFF
>-|TRBJ1-1|TRBV6-5|TRBD1
TGTGCCAGCAGCGGTGGACAGGGTTGGACTGAAGCTTTCTTT
CASSGGQGWTEAFF
>-|TRBJ2-7|TRBV5-4|TRBD1
TGTGCCAGCAGCATCGACAGGGGGAGATACGAGCAGTACTTC
CASSIDRGRYEQYF
>few|TRBJ1-6|TRBV4-1|TRBD1
TGCGCCAGCAGCCAGGGGGACAGGGTTGGTTCACCCCTCCACTTT
CASSQGDRVGSPLHF
>-|TRBJ2-5|TRBV7-9|-
TGTGCCAGCAGCTTAGGTGGAGGAGGAGAGACCCAGTACTTC
CASSLGGGGETQYF
>-|TRBJ2-7|TRBV7-7|-
TGTGCTAGCAGCGCGGGACCTTACTACGAGCAGTACTTC
CASSAGPYYEQYF
>-|TRBJ2-3|TRBV7-9|-
TGTGCCAGCAGCTCCACAGGATTGGGAGATACGCAGTATTTT
CASSSTGLGDTQYF
>-|TRBJ2-7|TRBV7-2|TRBD2
TGTGCCAGCAGTTCTAGCGGGAGATCCTACGAGCAGTACTTC
CASSSSGRSYEQYF
>-|TRBJ1-4|TRBV4-3|TRBD1
TGCGCCAGCAGCCAAGGGACAGGTTTTAATGAAAAACTGTTTTTT
CASSQGTGFNEKLFF
>-|TRBJ1-2|TRBV7-8|-
TGTGCCAGCAGCTCTAGCACAGGGAAGGGCTATGGCTACACCTTC
CASSSSTGKGYGYTF
>-|TRBJ1-1|TRBV5-1|-
TGCGCCAGCAGCAAGGACGGGGGCACTGAAGCTTTCTTT
CASSKDGGTEAFF
>-|TRBJ2-5|TRBV7-2|-
TGTGCCAGCAGCATAGCCGGGGGTTCGGAGACCCAGTACTTC
CASSIAGGSETQYF
>-|TRBJ2-1|TRBV4-1|TRBD2
TGCGCCAGCAGCCAAGCCGGACTAGCGGGAGCCCAGTTCTTC
CASSQAGLAGAQFF
>-|TRBJ2-5|TRBV13|TRBD1
TGTGCCAGCAGCACGACAGGGAACCAAGAGACCCAGTACTTC
CASSTTGNQETQYF
>-|TRBJ1-2|TRBV10-3|-
TGTGCCATCAGTGAGCGGGGACAAAACTATGGCTACACCTTC
CAISERGQNYGYTF
>-|TRBJ1-6|TRBV7-9|TRBD1
TGTGCCAGCAGCTTAGTCCCATTCGGACAGGGAGGTTCACCCCTCCACTTT
CASSLVPFGQGGSPLHF